Following are 26 T cell receptor beta chains from one sample sequenced in a study of read filtering for tumor transcriptome and immune sequencing. Molecular barcoded adaptors covering alpha/delta and beta/gamma chains were used on around 400 ng RNA. TCRdb called the reads again in MiXCR, with one record for every CDR3 protein. The table records over 55,000 distinct CDR3 sequences, around 13% of them present only once. Sequenced: a population of CD138-negative cells sorted from bone marrow. The receptors derive from a donor aged 40 or over with multiple myeloma.

In its sample, this clonotype was seen many times. V usage is TRBV24-1 and J usage is TRBJ2-1, with unresolved D. Germline CDR1 is KGHDR and CDR2 is SFDVKD. With 9 bases removed from V and 7 bases from J, the gap between germline ends came to 15 bases. The CDR3 sequence is 13 residues long. CDR3 nucleotide sequence: TGTGCCACCGGTCGTACAATCACGAATGAGCAGTTCTTC. Translation gives CATGRTITNEQFF.

Note on this clonotype: A much larger clonotype is one base distant, so this may be a read error. The chain is built from TRBV18 and TRBJ1-1; 8 bases line up with TRBD1. V lost 3 bases to trimming and J lost 3 bases; unmatched junction nucleotides: 0. The germline CDR1 and CDR2 sequences are KGHSH and LQKENI. There are 13 residues in the CDR3. The CDR3 nucleotides are TGTGCCAGCTCACCGGACAGGGACACTGAAGCTTTCTTT. This translates into CASSPDRDTEAFF.

There are a few counts of this clonotype. The genes are TRBV4-2 and TRBJ2-5, with 7 bases aligning to TRBD2. V gave up 0 bases and J gave up 4 bases; unmatched junction bases: 14. The CDR3 is made up of 18 amino acids. The V gene's germline CDR1 is LGHNA and CDR2 YNFKEQ. The CDR3 DNA reads as TGTGCCAGCAGCCAAGAAGGCGGCCGGACTAGTGGTGGAGAGACCCAGTACTTC. Amino acid sequence: CASSQEGGRTSGGETQYF.

This clonotype was seen repeatedly, ten times or more. V is TRBV28 and J is TRBJ2-3, with TRBD2 matching 7 bases. Germline values: CDR1 MDHEN, CDR2 SYDVKM. Trimming removed 7 bases from V and 4 bases from J; junction bases left unmatched: 14. The CDR3 extends over 16 amino acids. CDR3 DNA sequence: TGTGCCAGCACCCCTCCTCAGGGAGGGTCGGCAGATACGCAGTATTTT. This sequence encodes CASTPPQGGSADTQYF.

This clonotype showed up many times. The V and J genes are TRBV9 and TRBJ1-2; 9 nucleotides line up with TRBD1. Germline loops: CDR1 SGDLS, CDR2 YYNGEE. V lost 0 bases to trimming and J lost 6 bases; unmatched junction nucleotides: 9. The CDR3 length is 16 residues. As DNA, the CDR3 is TGTGCCAGCAGCGTAGTCCGACAGGGGGTTGCCCATGGCTACACCTTC. This gives the protein CASSVVRQGVAHGYTF.

This clonotype was seen many times. The gene calls are TRBV29-1 and TRBJ2-2; TRBD2 aligns across 8 bases. This CDR3 contains 17 residues. Germline trimming cut 4 bases from V and 2 bases from J; bases unmatched to any gene: 12. Germline values: CDR1 SQVTM, CDR2 ANQGSEA. CDR3 protein: CSVVVRVAGNNTGELFF. Here the CDR3 DNA reads TGCAGCGTTGTCGTGAGGGTAGCGGGAAACAACACCGGGGAGCTGTTTTTT.

This clonotype was seen repeatedly, ten times or more. This chain uses TRBV6-2 or TRBV6-3 with TRBJ2-7, with D unclear. V dropped 6 bases and J dropped 1 base, with 4 bases sitting between them. Looked up from germline, CDR1 is MNHEY and CDR2 is SVGEGT. The CDR3 is 11 amino acids. CDR3 nucleotides: TGTGCCAGCAGCACGTCCTACGAGCAGTACTTC. This translates into CASSTSYEQYF.

In its sample, this clonotype was seen many times. The chain links TRBV20-1 to TRBJ2-1; no definite D call. Germline CDR1 and CDR2: DFQATT and SNEGSKA (reference sequence). V dropped 3 bases and J dropped 5 bases, with 17 bases sitting between them. The CDR3 extends over 15 amino acids. CDR3 protein: CSARPVRAQNNEQFF. CDR3 in DNA: TGCAGTGCTAGGCCGGTTCGGGCTCAAAACAATGAGCAGTTCTTC.

The sample holds many counts of this clonotype. This chain connects TRBV3-1 to TRBJ1-3; D may be TRBD1 (5 bases). This CDR3 spans 13 amino acids. Trimming removed 5 bases at V and 8 bases at J, with 13 bases between. Germline lookup yields CDR1 LGHDT and CDR2 YNNKEL (reference sequence). CDR3: CASSSGLSDTIYF. The CDR3 DNA reads as TGTGCCAGCAGCTCGGGACTATCGGACACCATATATTTT.

This clonotype was counted ten times or more. The chain joins TRBV7-9 to TRBJ2-1; 7 bases are a match to TRBD1. The junction had 5 bases not matched to a gene; V was cut back by 2 bases and J by 7 bases. Germline values: CDR1 SEHNR, CDR2 FQNEAQ (reference sequence). The CDR3 totals 14 residues. The CDR3 is CASSLRGQFNEQFF. The CDR3 DNA follows: TGTGCCAGCAGCTTAAGGGGACAGTTTAATGAGCAGTTCTTC.

In this sample, this clonotype turned up many times. V usage is TRBV2 and J usage is TRBJ2-2; D could derive from TRBD1 or TRBD2 (5 bases each). The ends were cut back, 3 bases at V and 6 bases at J, with 14 bases in the middle. The germline V gene has CDR1 SNHLY and CDR2 FYNNEI. This CDR3 comprises 15 residues. CDR3 bases: TGTGCCAGCAGTGAGGGGAGAGGGGCGGCCGGGGAGCTGTTTTTT. This encodes CASSEGRGAAGELFF.

About this clonotype: A single base separates this from a much larger clone, so it may be a read error. The V gene is TRBV27, the J gene TRBJ2-2; 9 bases are shared with TRBD1. With V trimmed by 5 bases and J by 3 bases, 16 bases remained unmatched. The V gene's germline CDR1 is MNHEY and CDR2 SMNVEV (reference sequence). The CDR3 consists of 19 residues. This CDR3 reads CASSPTLPLQGADTGELFF. The CDR3 DNA is TGTGCCAGCAGTCCCACATTACCCCTACAGGGGGCGGACACCGGGGAGCTGTTTTTT.

This clonotype has ten or more counts. The rearrangement links TRBV29-1 to TRBJ1-4; D not certain. The CDR3 length is 12 residues. Germline V lookup: CDR1 SQVTM, CDR2 ANQGSEA. The V and J ends lost 4 bases and 5 bases respectively, with 8 bases between them. CDR3 nucleotide sequence: TGCAGCGTTGGCAGCCAGAATGAAAAACTGTTTTTT. Translated: CSVGSQNEKLFF.

This clonotype was seen at least ten times. The CDR3 DNA is TGTGCCAGTGGGACTAGCGCTTACTACGAGCAGTACTTC. Its protein is CASGTSAYYEQYF. The chain uses TRBV6-6 and TRBJ2-7; 10 nucleotides line up with TRBD2. Germline CDR1 is MNHNY and CDR2 is SVGAGI (reference sequence). J gave up 3 bases and V 9 bases, and 5 bases lay outside the gene matches. This CDR3 has 13 residues.

As to this clonotype: This could be a read error, since a much larger clone is one nucleotide away. V gene TRBV27 combines with J gene TRBJ1-2; possibly TRBD1 for D (5 bases). V shed 6 bases and J shed 3 bases, with 8 bases lying between them. Germline V gene lookup returns CDR1 MNHEY and CDR2 SMNVEV (reference sequence). The CDR3 has 12 amino acids. Here the CDR3 reads CASRQDYYGYTF. CDR3 nucleotides: TGTGCCAGCAGACAGGACTACTATGGCTACACCTTC.

This clonotype has at least ten counts. The chain uses TRBV24-1 and TRBJ2-3, with TRBD1 as a possible D gene (6 bases). The CDR3 covers 14 residues. The germline V and J ends were trimmed by 5 bases and 3 bases, with 11 bases remaining between them. Germline loops: CDR1 KGHDR, CDR2 SFDVKD. CDR3 loop: CATSGLQGTDTQYF. The CDR3 DNA sequence: TGTGCCACCAGTGGTCTACAGGGAACAGATACGCAGTATTTT.

This clonotype was recorded at least ten times. The V and J genes are TRBV20-1 and TRBJ1-3; TRBD1 aligns across 10 bases. Per germline, CDR1 DFQATT and CDR2 SNEGSKA (reference sequence). After removal of 2 bases from V and 8 bases from J, the junction contained 9 bases not matched to a gene. CDR3 length: 15 residues. The CDR3 nucleotides are TGCAGTGCTAGATCCCCCGGGACAGGGGCTGACACCATATATTTT. Translated: CSARSPGTGADTIYF.

This clonotype was recorded at least ten times. This sequence joins TRBV29-1 and TRBJ2-1; 9 bases line up with TRBD1. The CDR3 is 16 amino acids. V lost 4 bases to trimming and J lost 5 bases; unmatched junction nucleotides: 12. Germline CDR1 and CDR2: SQVTM and ANQGSEA. CDR3 nucleotides: TGCAGCGTTGCGGGACAGGGACGTGGGGGCGACAATGAGCAGTTCTTC. It translates to CSVAGQGRGGDNEQFF.

The chain combines TRBV9 with TRBJ1-2, with a tentative D call TRBD1 (6 bases). Germline loops: CDR1 SGDLS, CDR2 YYNGEE. Trimming took off 0 bases at V and 7 bases at J, with 16 bases between the two ends. The CDR3 is 15 amino acids. This chain's CDR3 is CASSVEARGSAGYTF. The CDR3 coding sequence is TGTGCCAGCAGCGTAGAAGCCAGGGGTTCGGCTGGCTACACCTTC. The whole variable domain, filled in from reference TRBV9 and TRBJ1-2, reads DSGVTQTPKHLITATGQRVTLRCSPRSGDLSVYWYQQSLDQGLQFLIQYYNGEERAKGNILERFSAQQFPDLHSELNLSSLELGDSALYFCASSVEARGSAGYTFGSGTRLTVV.

This clonotype was detected many times. This sequence joins TRBV5-1 and TRBJ2-2; 7 bases match TRBD1. The V gene end was trimmed by 2 bases and the J gene end by 6 bases; junction bases not matched to a gene: 7. In germline, CDR1 is SGHRS, CDR2 YFSETQ. The CDR3 sequence is 15 residues long. DNA for the CDR3: TGCGCCAGCAGCTTAGGGGGCGCTTATGCCGGGGAGCTGTTTTTT. It is translated as CASSLGGAYAGELFF. The entire variable domain, with the rest obtained from reference TRBV5-1 and TRBJ2-2, is as follows: KAGVTQTPRYLIKTRGQQVTLSCSPISGHRSVSWYQQTPGQGLQFLFEYFSETQRNKGNFPGRFSGRQFSNSRSEMNVSTLELGDSALYLCASSLGGAYAGELFFGEGSRLTVL.

In its sample, this clonotype was seen many times. The V gene is TRBV6-5, the J gene TRBJ1-2; D possibly corresponds to TRBD1 (5 bases). CDR3 size: 14 residues. Looked up from germline, CDR1 is MNHEY and CDR2 is SVGAGI. V was clipped by 10 bases and J by 7 bases, with 22 bases between them. CDR3 DNA: TGTGCCACCTTACTACTCCCAGGGAAAAGTGGCTACACCTTC. Translation gives CATLLLPGKSGYTF.

This clonotype was detected a few times. The missing conserved phenylalanine or tryptophan at the end of this CDR3 makes a read error likely. The chain joins TRBV15 to TRBJ2-3; TRBD2 matches 7 bases. J was trimmed by 3 bases and V by 0 bases; bases with no gene match: 3. The CDR3 covers 15 residues. CDR1 is LNHNV, CDR2 YYDKDF, per germline (reference sequence). The CDR3 sequence is CATSREWGGTDTQYL. The DNA of the CDR3 is TGTGCCACCAGCAGAGAGTGGGGGGGGACAGATACGCAGTATCTC.

The rearrangement joins TRBV7-3 to TRBJ2-3, with 7 bases lining up with TRBD1. CDR3 length: 16 amino acids. Losses at the gene ends were 6 bases for V and 0 bases for J; bases not matched to a gene: 9. CDR1 and CDR2 (germline): SGHTA, FQGTGA. The CDR3: CASSYDRAGSTDTQYF. The CDR3 nucleotides are TGTGCCAGCAGTTACGACAGGGCAGGGAGCACAGATACGCAGTATTTT.

In its sample, this clonotype was seen many times. The chain recombines TRBV6-2 or TRBV6-3 with TRBJ2-5; perhaps TRBD1 as D (5 bases). The CDR3 extends over 13 amino acids. Between the trimmed V and J ends, which lost 6 bases and 1 base, there was a span of 9 bases. CDR1 MNHEY and CDR2 SVGEGT come from the germline V gene. The DNA of the CDR3 is TGTGCCAGCAGCCCAGGGATCCAAGAGACCCAGTACTTC. Protein sequence: CASSPGIQETQYF.

This clonotype has at least ten counts. This chain links TRBV6-2 or TRBV6-3 with TRBJ1-5, with D maybe TRBD1 (5 bases). V lost 2 bases, J lost 9 bases, and 11 bases lay in between. This CDR3 is built from 13 residues. From germline, CDR1 is MNHEY and CDR2 SVGEGT. Here the CDR3 reads CASSYPGGVPQHF. CDR3 sequence (DNA): TGTGCCAGCAGTTACCCAGGAGGGGTGCCCCAGCATTTT.

The chain combines TRBV20-1 with TRBJ1-1, with 8 bases that match TRBD1. Germline assignment: CDR1 DFQATT and CDR2 SNEGSKA (reference sequence). The CDR3 spans 14 residues. V lost 3 bases to trimming and J lost 4 bases; unmatched junction nucleotides: 7. CDR3 loop: CSASGQGASTEAFF. CDR3 nucleotides: TGCAGTGCTAGTGGGCAGGGGGCTAGCACTGAAGCTTTCTTT.